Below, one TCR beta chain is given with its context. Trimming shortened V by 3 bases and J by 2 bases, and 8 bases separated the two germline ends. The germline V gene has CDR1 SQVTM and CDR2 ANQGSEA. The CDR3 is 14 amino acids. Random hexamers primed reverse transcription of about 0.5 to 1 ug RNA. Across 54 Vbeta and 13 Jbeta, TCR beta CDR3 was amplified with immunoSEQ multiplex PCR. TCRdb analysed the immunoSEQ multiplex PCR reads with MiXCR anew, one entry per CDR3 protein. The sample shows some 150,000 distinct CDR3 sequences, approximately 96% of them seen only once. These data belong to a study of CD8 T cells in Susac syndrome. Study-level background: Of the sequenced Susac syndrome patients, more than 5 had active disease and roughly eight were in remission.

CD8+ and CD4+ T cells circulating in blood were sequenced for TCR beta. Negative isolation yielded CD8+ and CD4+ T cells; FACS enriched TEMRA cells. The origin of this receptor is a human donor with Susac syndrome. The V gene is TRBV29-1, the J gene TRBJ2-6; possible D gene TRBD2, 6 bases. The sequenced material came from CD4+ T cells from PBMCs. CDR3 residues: CSVDSGPGANVLTF. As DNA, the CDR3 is TGCAGCGTTGATAGCGGTCCTGGGGCCAACGTCCTGACTTTC.